Listed below are T cell receptor beta chains from one sample, sequenced in a study of blood T cell repertoires in COVID-19. Sequencing used immunoSEQ multiplex PCR; TCRdb keeps in-frame clones, though not all of them. Among around 260,000 clones listed, 88% were seen once. Sequencing was done on a sample of peripheral blood. Receptors originate from a human donor in a cohort sampled during active COVID-19. Both conserved end residues are part of each CDR3. The D gene is left open where the match is weak. Size is stated for part of the rows, as once, few or many counts, or as a class when the clone is expanded.

cdr3_nt: TGTGCCAGCAGCTTAACGCCAGCGCCCTACAATGAGCAGTTCTTC
cdr3_aa: CASSLTPAPYNEQFF
d_call: .
j_call: TRBJ2-1
v_call: TRBV7-3
clone_size: .

cdr3_nt: TGCGCCAGCAGCCGGGACAGGGCCTACGAGCAGTACTTC
cdr3_aa: CASSRDRAYEQYF
d_call: TRBD1
j_call: TRBJ2-7
v_call: TRBV5-1
clone_size: .

cdr3_nt: TGCGCCAGCAGCTTGGATCTTGGACAGGGGTATGGCTACACCTTC
cdr3_aa: CASSLDLGQGYGYTF
d_call: TRBD1
j_call: TRBJ1-2
v_call: TRBV5-1
clone_size: few

cdr3_nt: TGTGCCAGCAGAAACAGCAATTACGAGCAGTACTTC
cdr3_aa: CASRNSNYEQYF
d_call: .
j_call: TRBJ2-7
v_call: TRBV6-5
clone_size: .

cdr3_nt: TGTGCCAGTAGAGTGGGGGGCTCCTACGAGCAGTACTTC
cdr3_aa: CASRVGGSYEQYF
d_call: .
j_call: TRBJ2-7
v_call: TRBV19
clone_size: few

cdr3_nt: TGTGCCAGCAGCTTAGGGAGCGGGATAAGCACAGATACGCAGTATTTT
cdr3_aa: CASSLGSGISTDTQYF
d_call: TRBD2
j_call: TRBJ2-3
v_call: TRBV7-3
clone_size: .

cdr3_nt: TGTGCCAGCAGCTTTCCGGGGGGCGAACGAGACTATGGCTACACCTTC
cdr3_aa: CASSFPGGERDYGYTF
d_call: .
j_call: TRBJ1-2
v_call: TRBV5-4
clone_size: .

cdr3_nt: TGTGCCAGCAGCACCCCAGGGTTTGGCTACACCTTC
cdr3_aa: CASSTPGFGYTF
d_call: .
j_call: TRBJ1-2
v_call: TRBV5-6
clone_size: .

cdr3_nt: TGTGCCAGCAGTCAGACAGGAAGTAATGGCTACACCTTC
cdr3_aa: CASSQTGSNGYTF
d_call: .
j_call: TRBJ1-2
v_call: TRBV27
clone_size: .

cdr3_nt: TGTGCCAGCAGCCAGCTAACGGGGGTAGGAGAGACCCAGTACTTC
cdr3_aa: CASSQLTGVGETQYF
d_call: .
j_call: TRBJ2-5
v_call: TRBV11-1
clone_size: .

cdr3_nt: TGTGCCGCACAGCGGGGGGCCTCCCACCCCTACGAGCAGTACTTC
cdr3_aa: CAAQRGASHPYEQYF
d_call: TRBD2
j_call: TRBJ2-7
v_call: TRBV6-6
clone_size: .

cdr3_nt: TGTGCCAGCATATGGCTGGGGAGCACTGAAGCTTTCTTT
cdr3_aa: CASIWLGSTEAFF
d_call: .
j_call: TRBJ1-1
v_call: TRBV6-5
clone_size: .

cdr3_nt: TGTGCCAGCAGCCGACAGGGGGACGAGCAGTACTTC
cdr3_aa: CASSRQGDEQYF
d_call: TRBD1
j_call: TRBJ2-7
v_call: TRBV6-6
clone_size: .

cdr3_nt: TGTGCCAGCAGCTCCTACAGGGGTATGGGCTTC
cdr3_aa: CASSSYRGMGF
d_call: TRBD1
j_call: TRBJ2-7
v_call: TRBV7-2
clone_size: .

cdr3_nt: TGTGCCAGCAGCCCCGAACAGGGGGCCGACACTGAAGCTTTCTTT
cdr3_aa: CASSPEQGADTEAFF
d_call: TRBD1
j_call: TRBJ1-1
v_call: TRBV7-8
clone_size: .

cdr3_nt: TGCGCCAGCAGCCAAGACATCTATAGGATACAGGATGAAAAACTGTTTTTT
cdr3_aa: CASSQDIYRIQDEKLFF
d_call: .
j_call: TRBJ1-4
v_call: TRBV4-3
clone_size: .

cdr3_nt: TGTGCCAGCAGCTTAGCTAGCGGGGTATACGAGCAGTACTTC
cdr3_aa: CASSLASGVYEQYF
d_call: TRBD2
j_call: TRBJ2-7
v_call: TRBV7-2
clone_size: .

cdr3_nt: TGTGCCAGCAGCCGACTAGCGGGGGGGCCAGAGACCCAGTACTTC
cdr3_aa: CASSRLAGGPETQYF
d_call: TRBD2
j_call: TRBJ2-5
v_call: TRBV7-9
clone_size: .

cdr3_nt: TGTGCCAGCAGGGATCAGGACAGTACCTACGAGCAGTACTTC
cdr3_aa: CASRDQDSTYEQYF
d_call: .
j_call: TRBJ2-7
v_call: TRBV6-5
clone_size: .

cdr3_nt: TGTGCCAGCAGTTTAAGGACAATTGGTAGCGGGCAGTACTTC
cdr3_aa: CASSLRTIGSGQYF
d_call: .
j_call: TRBJ2-7
v_call: TRBV27
clone_size: .

cdr3_nt: TGCGCCAGCAGCCTGGAGGACAGGGGGCGCAGTGGCGAGCAGTACTTC
cdr3_aa: CASSLEDRGRSGEQYF
d_call: TRBD1
j_call: TRBJ2-7
v_call: TRBV4-3
clone_size: .

cdr3_nt: TGTGCCAGCAGCTCCGAGGACAGGGCTGGAAACACCATATATTTT
cdr3_aa: CASSSEDRAGNTIYF
d_call: TRBD1
j_call: TRBJ1-3
v_call: TRBV7-8
clone_size: .

cdr3_nt: TGTGCCAGCAGCACGAGGTCCTATGGCTACACCTTC
cdr3_aa: CASSTRSYGYTF
d_call: .
j_call: TRBJ1-2
v_call: TRBV9
clone_size: .

cdr3_nt: TGTGCCAGCAGCGGGGAGACCGGGACAGGGCTAAATGAAAAACTGTTTTTT
cdr3_aa: CASSGETGTGLNEKLFF
d_call: TRBD1
j_call: TRBJ1-4
v_call: TRBV5-4
clone_size: many

cdr3_nt: TGCGCCAGCAGCTTGGTTTCTTATGGTAACAGGGGCAACGAGCAGTACTTC
cdr3_aa: CASSLVSYGNRGNEQYF
d_call: TRBD1
j_call: TRBJ2-7
v_call: TRBV5-1
clone_size: .

cdr3_nt: TGCGCCAGCAGCTCGAGACAGGGCATGGCGTTCAACTATGGCTACACCTTC
cdr3_aa: CASSSRQGMAFNYGYTF
d_call: TRBD1
j_call: TRBJ1-2
v_call: TRBV5-1
clone_size: .

cdr3_nt: TGCGCCAGCAGCCTTCGAACGGGGGAAATGTCCTACGAGCAGTACTTC
cdr3_aa: CASSLRTGEMSYEQYF
d_call: .
j_call: TRBJ2-7
v_call: TRBV5-1
clone_size: .

cdr3_nt: TGTGCCAGCTCACCAGGCGGGACAGGTACATACGAGCAGTACTTC
cdr3_aa: CASSPGGTGTYEQYF
d_call: TRBD1
j_call: TRBJ2-7
v_call: TRBV18
clone_size: .

cdr3_nt: TGTGCCAGCAGCTTAGCACGGACAGGGATCTATGGCTACACCTTC
cdr3_aa: CASSLARTGIYGYTF
d_call: TRBD1
j_call: TRBJ1-2
v_call: TRBV7-9
clone_size: .

cdr3_nt: TGTGCCAGCAGCGCAGGGACAGGCTCGCAGTATTTT
cdr3_aa: CASSAGTGSQYF
d_call: TRBD1
j_call: TRBJ2-3
v_call: TRBV9
clone_size: .